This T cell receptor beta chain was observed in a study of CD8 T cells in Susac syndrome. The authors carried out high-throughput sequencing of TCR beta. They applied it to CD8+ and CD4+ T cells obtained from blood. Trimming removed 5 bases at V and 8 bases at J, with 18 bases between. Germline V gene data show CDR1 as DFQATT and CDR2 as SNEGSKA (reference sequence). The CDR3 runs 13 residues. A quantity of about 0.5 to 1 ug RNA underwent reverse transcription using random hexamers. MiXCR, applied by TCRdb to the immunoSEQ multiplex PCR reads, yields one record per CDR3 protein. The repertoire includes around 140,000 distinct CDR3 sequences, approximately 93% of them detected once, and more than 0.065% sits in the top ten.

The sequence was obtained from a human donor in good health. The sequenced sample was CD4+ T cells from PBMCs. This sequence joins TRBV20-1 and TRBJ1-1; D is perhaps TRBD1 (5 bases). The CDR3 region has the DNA TGCAGTGCTTTGGGGCAGGGAGGGTCAGAAGCTTTCTTT. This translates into CSALGQGGSEAFF.